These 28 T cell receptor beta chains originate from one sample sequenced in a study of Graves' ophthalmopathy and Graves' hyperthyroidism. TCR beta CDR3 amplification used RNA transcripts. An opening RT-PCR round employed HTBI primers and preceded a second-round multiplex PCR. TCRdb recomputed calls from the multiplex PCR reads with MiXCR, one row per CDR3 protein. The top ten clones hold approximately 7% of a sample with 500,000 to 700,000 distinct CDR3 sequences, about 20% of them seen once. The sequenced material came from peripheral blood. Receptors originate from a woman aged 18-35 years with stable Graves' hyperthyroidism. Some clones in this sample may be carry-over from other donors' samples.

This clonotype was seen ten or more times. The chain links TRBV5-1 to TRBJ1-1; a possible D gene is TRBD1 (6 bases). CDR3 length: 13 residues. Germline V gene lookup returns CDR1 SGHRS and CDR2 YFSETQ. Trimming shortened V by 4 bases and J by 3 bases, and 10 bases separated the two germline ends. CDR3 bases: TGCGCCAGCAGCCCGGGACATTACACTGAAGCTTTCTTT. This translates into CASSPGHYTEAFF.

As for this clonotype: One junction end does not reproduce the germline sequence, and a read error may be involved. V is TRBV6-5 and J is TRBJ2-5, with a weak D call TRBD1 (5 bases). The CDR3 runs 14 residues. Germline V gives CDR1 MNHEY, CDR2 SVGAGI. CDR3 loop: CTSSYSTVQETQYF. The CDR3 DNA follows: TGTACCAGCAGTTACTCGACAGTTCAAGAGACCCAGTACTTC.

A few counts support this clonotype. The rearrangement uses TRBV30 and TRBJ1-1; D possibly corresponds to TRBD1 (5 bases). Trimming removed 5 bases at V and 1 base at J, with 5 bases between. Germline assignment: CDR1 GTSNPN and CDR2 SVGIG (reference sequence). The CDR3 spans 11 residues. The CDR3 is CAWGGNTEAFF. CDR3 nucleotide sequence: TGTGCCTGGGGGGGGAACACTGAAGCTTTCTTT.

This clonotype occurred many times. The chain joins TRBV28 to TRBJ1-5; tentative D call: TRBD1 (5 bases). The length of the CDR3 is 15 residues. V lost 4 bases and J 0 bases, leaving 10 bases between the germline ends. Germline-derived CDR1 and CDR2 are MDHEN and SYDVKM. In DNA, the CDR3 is TGTGCCAGCAGTTCGGGGACCCATAGCAATCAGCCCCAGCATTTT. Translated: CASSSGTHSNQPQHF.

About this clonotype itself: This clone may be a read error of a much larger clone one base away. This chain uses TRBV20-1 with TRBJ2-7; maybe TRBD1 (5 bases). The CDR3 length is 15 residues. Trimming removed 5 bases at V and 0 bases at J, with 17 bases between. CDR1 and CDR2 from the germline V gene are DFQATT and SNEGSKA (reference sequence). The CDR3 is CSAYDWGFGSYEQYF. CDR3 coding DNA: TGCAGTGCTTACGATTGGGGCTTCGGCTCCTACGAGCAGTACTTC.

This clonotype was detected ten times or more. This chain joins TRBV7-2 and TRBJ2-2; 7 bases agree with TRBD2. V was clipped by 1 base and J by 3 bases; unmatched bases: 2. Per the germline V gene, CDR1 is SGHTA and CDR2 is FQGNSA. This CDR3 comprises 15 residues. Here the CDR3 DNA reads TGTGCCAGCAGCTTAGACGGGGGGTACACCGGGGAGCTGTTTTTT. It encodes CASSLDGGYTGELFF.

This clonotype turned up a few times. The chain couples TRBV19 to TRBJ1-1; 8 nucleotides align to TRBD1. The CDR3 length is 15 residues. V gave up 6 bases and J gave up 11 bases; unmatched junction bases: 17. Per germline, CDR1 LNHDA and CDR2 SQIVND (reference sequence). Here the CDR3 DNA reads TGTGCCAGTAGCGAACGACCCGGACAGGGAGGTTACGCTTTCTTT. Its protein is CASSERPGQGGYAFF.

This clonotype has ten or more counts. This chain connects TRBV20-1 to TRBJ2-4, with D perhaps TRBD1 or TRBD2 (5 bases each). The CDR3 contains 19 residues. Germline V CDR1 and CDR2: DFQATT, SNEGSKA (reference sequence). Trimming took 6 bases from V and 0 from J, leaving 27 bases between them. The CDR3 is CSADPGRGLEAPAKNIQYF. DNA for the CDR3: TGCAGTGCCGATCCTGGAAGGGGCTTGGAGGCCCCAGCCAAAAACATTCAGTACTTC.

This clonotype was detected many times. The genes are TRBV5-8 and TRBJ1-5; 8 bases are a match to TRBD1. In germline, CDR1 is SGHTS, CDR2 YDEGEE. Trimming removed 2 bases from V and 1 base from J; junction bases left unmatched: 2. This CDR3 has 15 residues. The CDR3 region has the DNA TGTGCCAGCAGCTTACGGACAGGGAGCAATCAGCCCCAGCATTTT. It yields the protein CASSLRTGSNQPQHF.

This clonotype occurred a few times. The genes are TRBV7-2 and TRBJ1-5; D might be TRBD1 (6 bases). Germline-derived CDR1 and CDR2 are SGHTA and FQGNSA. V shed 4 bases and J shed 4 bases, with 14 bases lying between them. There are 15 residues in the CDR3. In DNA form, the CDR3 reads TGTGCCAGCAGCTCAACCGGGACAAATAATCAGCCCCAGCATTTT. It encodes CASSSTGTNNQPQHF.

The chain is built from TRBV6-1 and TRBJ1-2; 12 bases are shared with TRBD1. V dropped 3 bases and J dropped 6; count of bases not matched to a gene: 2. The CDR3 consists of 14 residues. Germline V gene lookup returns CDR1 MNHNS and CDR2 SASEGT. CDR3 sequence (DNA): TGTGCCAGCAGTGAGGGACAGGGGGCGGATGGCTACACCTTC. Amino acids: CASSEGQGADGYTF.

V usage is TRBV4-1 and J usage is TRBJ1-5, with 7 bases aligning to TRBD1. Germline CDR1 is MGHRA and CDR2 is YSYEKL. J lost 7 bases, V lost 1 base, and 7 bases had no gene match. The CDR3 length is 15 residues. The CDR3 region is CASSQGRQGEQPQHF. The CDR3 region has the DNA TGCGCCAGCAGCCAAGGGCGACAGGGCGAGCAGCCCCAGCATTTT.

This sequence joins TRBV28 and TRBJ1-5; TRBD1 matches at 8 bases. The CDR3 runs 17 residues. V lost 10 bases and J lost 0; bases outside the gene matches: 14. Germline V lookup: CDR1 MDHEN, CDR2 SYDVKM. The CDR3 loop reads CATNPGGTGYSNQPQHF. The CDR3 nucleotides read TGTGCCACCAACCCAGGAGGGACAGGTTATAGCAATCAGCCCCAGCATTTT.

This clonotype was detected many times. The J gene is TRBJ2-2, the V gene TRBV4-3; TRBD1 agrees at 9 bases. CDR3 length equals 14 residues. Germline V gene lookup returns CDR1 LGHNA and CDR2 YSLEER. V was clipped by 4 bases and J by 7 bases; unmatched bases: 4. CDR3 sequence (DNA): TGCGCCAGCAGCCCGGGACAGGGTGGCGGGGAGCTGTTTTTT. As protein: CASSPGQGGGELFF.

CDR3 sequence (DNA): TGTGCCAGCAGCCACCAGACAGGGTGGACCGGGGAGCTGTTTTTT. Translating gives CASSHQTGWTGELFF. V is TRBV11-2 and J is TRBJ2-2, with 7 bases aligning to TRBD1. The V gene end was trimmed by 5 bases and the J gene end by 5 bases; junction bases not matched to a gene: 8. Germline V gives CDR1 SGHAT, CDR2 FQNNGV. This CDR3 is 15 amino acids long. Using reference TRBV11-2 and TRBJ2-2 for the parts outside the CDR3, the full variable domain is EAGVAQSPRYKIIEKRQSVAFWCNPISGHATLYWYQQILGQGPKLLIQFQNNGVVDDSQLPKDRFSAERLKGVDSTLKIQPAKLEDSAVYLCASSHQTGWTGELFFGEGSRLTVL.

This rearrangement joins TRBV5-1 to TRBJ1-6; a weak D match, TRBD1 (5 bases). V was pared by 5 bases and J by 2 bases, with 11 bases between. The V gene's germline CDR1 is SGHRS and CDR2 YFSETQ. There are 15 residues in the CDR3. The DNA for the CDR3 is TGCGCCAGCAGGTCGGGACGGGCCTATAATTCACCCCTCCACTTT. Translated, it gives CASRSGRAYNSPLHF.

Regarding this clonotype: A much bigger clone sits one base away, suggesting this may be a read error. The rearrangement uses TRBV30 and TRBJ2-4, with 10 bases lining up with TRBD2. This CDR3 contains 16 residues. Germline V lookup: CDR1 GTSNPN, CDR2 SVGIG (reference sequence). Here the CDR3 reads CAWSLWLAGDKNIKYF. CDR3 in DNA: TGTGCCTGGAGTTTATGGCTAGCGGGGGACAAAAACATTAAGTACTTC.

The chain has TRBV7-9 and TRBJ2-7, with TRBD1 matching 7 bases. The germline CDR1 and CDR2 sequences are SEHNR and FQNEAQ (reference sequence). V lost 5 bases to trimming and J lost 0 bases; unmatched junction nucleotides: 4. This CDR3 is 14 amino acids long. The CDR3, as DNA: TGTGCCAGCAGCAAGACAGGGTCCTCCTACGAGCAGTACTTC. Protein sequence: CASSKTGSSYEQYF.

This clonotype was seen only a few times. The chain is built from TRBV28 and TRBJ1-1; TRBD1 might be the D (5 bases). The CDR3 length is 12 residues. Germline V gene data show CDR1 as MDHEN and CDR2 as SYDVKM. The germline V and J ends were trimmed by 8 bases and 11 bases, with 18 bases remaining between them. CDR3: CASAYDSTVAFF. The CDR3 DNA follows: TGTGCCAGCGCGTATGACAGCACTGTTGCTTTCTTT.

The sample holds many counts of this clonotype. The CDR3 nucleotides are TGCAGCGTTGACTCTCCGGAGCCCTACGAGCAGTACTTC. This sequence encodes CSVDSPEPYEQYF. The chain carries TRBV29-1 and TRBJ2-7; D is unclear. The germline gives CDR1 SQVTM, CDR2 ANQGSEA. V was clipped by 3 bases and J by 2 bases, with 11 bases between them. The CDR3 totals 13 residues.

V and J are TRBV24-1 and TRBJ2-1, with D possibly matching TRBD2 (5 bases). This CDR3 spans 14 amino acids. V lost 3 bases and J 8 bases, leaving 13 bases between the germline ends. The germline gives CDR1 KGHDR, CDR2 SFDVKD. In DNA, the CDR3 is TGTGCCACCAGTGATGTCACTAGTAACCATGAGCAGTTCTTC. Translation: CATSDVTSNHEQFF.

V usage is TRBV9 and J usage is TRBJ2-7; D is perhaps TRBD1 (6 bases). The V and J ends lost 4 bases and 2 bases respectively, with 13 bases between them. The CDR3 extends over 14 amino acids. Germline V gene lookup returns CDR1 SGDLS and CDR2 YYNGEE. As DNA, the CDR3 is TGTGCCAGCAGCACCCAGGGGATCCCCTACGAGCAGTACTTC. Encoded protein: CASSTQGIPYEQYF.

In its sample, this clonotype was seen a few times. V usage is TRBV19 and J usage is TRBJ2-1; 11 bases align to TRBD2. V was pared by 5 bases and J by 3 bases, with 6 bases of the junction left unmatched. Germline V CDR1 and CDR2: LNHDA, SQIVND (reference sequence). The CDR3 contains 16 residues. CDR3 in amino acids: CASSDAGTSGYNEQFF. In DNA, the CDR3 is TGTGCCAGTAGTGACGCCGGGACTAGCGGCTACAATGAGCAGTTCTTC. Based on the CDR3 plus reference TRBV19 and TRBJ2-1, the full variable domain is DGGITQSPKYLFRKEGQNVTLSCEQNLNHDAMYWYRQDPGQGLRLIYYSQIVNDFQKGDIAEGYSVSREKKESFPLTVTSAQKNPTAFYLCASSDAGTSGYNEQFFGPGTRLTVL.

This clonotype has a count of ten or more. CDR3: CSARDGADFYEQYF. Written as DNA, the CDR3 is TGCAGTGCTAGAGATGGCGCGGACTTCTACGAGCAGTACTTC. The chain employs TRBV20-1 and TRBJ2-7, with D perhaps matching TRBD2 (5 bases). Germline V CDR1 and CDR2: DFQATT, SNEGSKA (reference sequence). Between the trimmed V and J ends, which lost 0 bases and 3 bases, there was a span of 12 bases. This CDR3 is 14 amino acids long.

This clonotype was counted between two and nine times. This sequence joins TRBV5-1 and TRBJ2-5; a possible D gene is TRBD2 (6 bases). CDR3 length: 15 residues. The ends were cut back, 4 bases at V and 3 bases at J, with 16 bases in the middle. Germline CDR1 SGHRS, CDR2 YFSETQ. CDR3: CASSRGSGYEETQYF. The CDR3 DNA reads TGCGCCAGCAGCCGGGGAAGCGGGTACGAAGAGACCCAGTACTTC.

Written as DNA, the CDR3 is TGTGCCAGCAGTGGATCGGATCGAGCCACCGGGGAGCTGTTTTTT. Protein sequence: CASSGSDRATGELFF. The J gene is TRBJ2-2, the V gene TRBV2; the D is unclear. Trimming pared 4 bases from V and 4 bases from J, leaving 13 bases between. There are 15 residues in the CDR3. CDR1 and CDR2 (germline): SNHLY, FYNNEI.

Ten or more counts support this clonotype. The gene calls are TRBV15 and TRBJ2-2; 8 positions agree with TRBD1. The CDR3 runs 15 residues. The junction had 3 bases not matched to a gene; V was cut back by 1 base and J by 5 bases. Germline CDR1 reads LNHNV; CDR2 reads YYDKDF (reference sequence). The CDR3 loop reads CATSRGDRGTGELFF. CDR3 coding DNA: TGTGCCACCAGCAGAGGAGACAGGGGTACCGGGGAGCTGTTTTTT. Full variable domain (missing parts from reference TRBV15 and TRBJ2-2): DAMVIQNPRYQVTQFGKPVTLSCSQTLNHNVMYWYQQKSSQAPKLLFHYYDKDFNNEADTPDNFQSRRPNTSFCFLDIRSPGLGDTAMYLCATSRGDRGTGELFFGEGSRLTVL.

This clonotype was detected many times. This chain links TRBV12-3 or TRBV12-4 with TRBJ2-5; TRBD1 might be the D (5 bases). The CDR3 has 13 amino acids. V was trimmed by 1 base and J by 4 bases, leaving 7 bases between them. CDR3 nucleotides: TGTGCCAGCAGTTTAGACACAGGAGAGACCCAGTACTTC. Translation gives CASSLDTGETQYF.